This T cell receptor (beta chain) comes out of a study of T cells in Graves' hyperthyroidism and ophthalmopathy (dated by TCRdb to 2018 to 2020). Concerning the study at large: Peripheral blood samples were taken at the time of initial diagnosis, prior to any treatment. A discovery cohort of about a hundred patients, 43 with Graves' ophthalmopathy and approximately 60 with stable Graves' hyperthyroidism, was used to find distinguishing TCR V-J signatures. Whether ophthalmopathy could be predicted prospectively was tested in an independent validation cohort made up of about 18 hyperthyroidism patients plus 17 patients who later progressed to ophthalmopathy. The roughly 100 discovery patients were randomly split 7:3 into training and test sets. In addition, the study compared T-cell repertoires in thyroid tissue and in blood from five or six Graves' hyperthyroidism patients. After sampling, hyperthyroidism patients received methimazole starting at 30 mg daily, and ophthalmopathy patients received high-dose intravenous methylprednisolone. TCR Vbeta CDR3 sequencing of 120 to 150 peripheral blood samples (more than 40 ophthalmopathy, about 75 hyperthyroidism and around 17 progressor patients) is reported in the paper.

TCR beta CDR3 regions were amplified from RNA transcripts. For the first round of RT-PCR on the TCR CDR3, the HTBI primer set was used together with the Qiagen OneStep RT-PCR kit. The libraries were constructed in a second round of multiplex PCR and then size-selected and purified. Libraries were sequenced paired-end with 100 bp reads on an Illumina HiSeq2000. Turning to the authors' computational methods: SOAPnuke was used to process the raw data, removing reads that contained adapters or uncalled bases, had a mean Phred below 15, or lacked an exact match to the constant primer or identifier. High-quality paired reads were merged using COPE v1.2.5, and each unique nucleotide sequence was defined as a clonotype. MiTCR v1.1 was used to align the clonotypes against IMGT TRBV, TRBD and TRBJ reference segments. Only V-J combinations with frequency above 0.0001, covering 99.2% of repertoires, were analysed. A TCS score was defined as the ratio of F50 (clonal expansion) to E x V (chaos), with BLOSUM62-based TCRdist applied between CDR3 peptides within each V-J. Welch's t-statistics and random forest reduced roughly 530 V-J features to 10 to 15, which were used in a naive Bayes classifier (R e1071). The public reads were run again by TCRdb, first through fastp at Q25 and then through MiXCR, and only productive beta chains were kept. Rows merge per CDR3 protein into single entries with the most common DNA and genes. The V and J calls shown here were made by TCRdb, not taken from the authors' results. This sample gives about 640,000 distinct CDR3 sequences in total; roughly 14% of them show up just once. The ten biggest clones cover around 13% of the sample.

CDR1 SGHRS and CDR2 YFSETQ were looked up in the germline V gene. Trimming at the junction amounts to 0 bases on V and 6 bases on J, and the germline ends lie 10 bases apart. The CDR3 runs 13 amino acids, cysteine and phenylalanine included. Just CDR3 DNA is preserved here, 39 bases in frame from base 1. Ophthalmopathy patients had moderately to severely active disease, with a Clinical Activity Score of 3 or more, a NOSPECS grade of 4 or more, and a disease duration of less than 3 months. Any patient with an uncontrolled infection, another autoimmune disease, pregnancy or lactation was excluded. Diagnoses were established on the basis of clinical symptoms, serum thyroxine and TRAb, thyroid ultrasound, and orbital computed tomography. PBMCs were isolated from more than 8 ml of fresh peripheral blood by Ficoll-Paque density gradient centrifugation. Total RNA was extracted using Trizol reagent, and RNA quality was assessed on an Agilent 2100 Bioanalyzer.

This clonotype occurred many times. The target of this receptor is not known. No quality values exist for individual bases; no much larger clone is one base distant. Paper-wide results and their limitations: Most expanded thyroid clonotypes (frequency above 0.001) were also detected in blood, a finding suggesting that blood repertoires may reflect thyroid immune responses. In cross-validation, a model built on a 13 V-J signature told ophthalmopathy apart from stable hyperthyroidism with approximately 90% sensitivity and 81% to 82% specificity, and in testing the same model reached 80%/75%. Sample size was not statistically predetermined, and investigators were not blinded to group allocation. During validation, the model predicted progression to ophthalmopathy a median of about 6.3 months ahead of onset, with around 65% sensitivity and about 75% specificity.

The TCR sequence derives from a woman between 45 and 65 years old with Graves' ophthalmopathy. The sequence links TRBV5-1 to TRBJ2-7, with the D gene not confidently named. Material: blood. The CDR3 region: CASSLDVFREQYF. In nucleotides, the sequence is TGCGCCAGCAGCTTGGATGTCTTTCGCGAGCAGTACTTC.